The next 32 T cell receptor beta chains were all read from a single sample in a study of T cell repertoires in cytomegalovirus infection. In TCRdb, the reads were re-called with MiXCR into one record per CDR3 protein. Seen here are approximately 97,000 distinct CDR3 sequences, approximately 15% observed once, and the top ten hold 8%. The sample comprised PBMCs. The receptors were gathered from a human donor in good health (CMV status not recorded). Some clones in this sample may be carry-over from other donors' samples.

This clonotype was recorded a few times. The J gene is TRBJ2-3, the V gene TRBV4-2; unclear D gene. Germline values: CDR1 LGHNA, CDR2 YNFKEQ. V was shortened by 0 bases and J by 4 bases, with 14 bases between the two germline ends. The CDR3 loop spans 16 amino acids. The CDR3 DNA is TGTGCCAGCAGCCAAGATCGCGGCGCGGATTCAGATACGCAGTATTTT. Amino acid sequence: CASSQDRGADSDTQYF.

Of note for this clonotype: Mismatch with germline at one junction end may stem from a read error. The chain uses TRBV7-8 and TRBJ2-2, with D uncertain. CDR1 and CDR2 (germline): SGHVS, FQNEAQ. This CDR3 comprises 12 residues. The CDR3 loop is CARSWTGGELFF. The CDR3 region has the DNA TGTGCCCGCAGCTGGACGGGCGGGGAGCTGTTTTTT.

This clonotype was recorded many times. The chain combines TRBV7-6 with TRBJ2-7; D ambiguous. Germline loops: CDR1 SGHVS, CDR2 FNYEAQ. There are 14 residues in the CDR3. Trimming removed 1 base from V and 6 bases from J, with 13 bases in between. The DNA of the CDR3 is TGTGCCAGCAGCTTAGGGAGTATGTCGGGCGAGCAGTACTTC. It translates to CASSLGSMSGEQYF.

The chain uses TRBV7-4 and TRBJ1-3; D remains unclear. V was clipped by 4 bases and J by 7 bases, with 8 bases between them. The germline gives CDR1 SGHVT, CDR2 SQSDAQ. The CDR3 runs to 12 residues. Here the CDR3 DNA reads TGTGCCAGCAGCTCAGCAATTAACACCATATATTTT. Protein: CASSSAINTIYF.

CDR3 bases: TGTGCAACCAGTTTAGATGGTGTCAGGGCCTACGAGCAGTACTTC. Its protein is CATSLDGVRAYEQYF. The gene calls are TRBV12-3 or TRBV12-4 and TRBJ2-7; D might be TRBD1 (5 bases). This CDR3 has 15 residues.

The chain links TRBV7-2 to TRBJ2-5; D unresolved. The ends were cut back, 2 bases at V and 5 bases at J, with 9 bases in the middle. The CDR3 has 13 amino acids. CDR1 is SGHTA, CDR2 FQGNSA, per germline. The CDR3 sequence: CASSLTRTETQYF. The CDR3 DNA reads as TGTGCCAGCAGCTTAACGAGGACGGAGACCCAGTACTTC.

There are many counts of this clonotype. The chain links TRBV7-9 to TRBJ1-3; unclear D gene. There are 14 residues in the CDR3. Germline CDR1 reads SEHNR; CDR2 reads FQNEAQ (reference sequence). The germline V and J ends were trimmed by 7 bases and 0 bases, with 10 bases remaining between them. The CDR3 is CASKLGSSGNTIYF. In nucleotides, the CDR3 is TGTGCCAGCAAACTCGGAAGCTCTGGAAACACCATATATTTT.

This clonotype was counted a single time. The chain couples TRBV10-3 to TRBJ2-3; 7 positions match TRBD2. The CDR3 loop spans 16 amino acids. V lost 6 bases and J lost 0; bases outside the gene matches: 9. Germline V lookup: CDR1 ENHRY, CDR2 SYGVKD. This CDR3 reads CAIRSIGGTSTDTQYF. CDR3 in DNA: TGTGCCATCAGATCTATCGGGGGGACTAGCACAGATACGCAGTATTTT.

This clonotype was counted ten times or more. The V gene is TRBV20-1, the J gene TRBJ2-7; no clear D. Looked up from germline, CDR1 is DFQATT and CDR2 is SNEGSKA (reference sequence). V was trimmed by 3 bases and J by 6 bases, leaving 9 bases between them. This CDR3 is built from 11 residues. CDR3 nucleotides: TGCAGTGCTAGTGGGGTCGGCGAGCAGTACTTC. Protein product: CSASGVGEQYF.

Concerning this clonotype: This clone may be a read error of a much larger clone one base away. The chain is built from TRBV7-2 and TRBJ2-3; D unclear. Germline CDR1 SGHTA, CDR2 FQGNSA. This CDR3 region has 12 residues. CDR3 bases: TGTGCCAGCAGCTTCATGGCAGATATGCAGTATTTT. Translated, it gives CASSFMADMQYF.

As concerns this clonotype: A much larger clone is a single base away; this may be a read error. In this CDR3 the conserved last residue, phenylalanine or tryptophan, is missing, so a read error is likely. CDR3 amino acids: CASSLSLAGRAYNEQFS. The CDR3 DNA follows: TGTGCCAGCAGCTTATCGCTAGCGGGGAGGGCCTACAATGAGCAGTTCTCC. This chain links TRBV7-3 with TRBJ2-1; 9 positions agree with TRBD2. CDR3 length equals 17 residues. The germline CDR1 and CDR2 sequences are SGHTA and FQGTGA. Trimming cost V 2 bases and J 2 bases; bases outside gene matches: 7.

This clonotype appeared a few times. This rearrangement joins TRBV3-1 to TRBJ1-1; D is unresolved. The length of the CDR3 is 13 residues. Trimming took off 1 base at V and 6 bases at J, with 9 bases between the two ends. Germline V gene sequence: CDR1 LGHDT, CDR2 YNNKEL (reference sequence). CDR3 region: CASSQVGGSEAFF. The CDR3 DNA reads TGTGCCAGCAGCCAAGTGGGCGGGTCTGAAGCTTTCTTT.

In its sample, this clonotype was seen a few times. This CDR3 reads CASSITVNTEAFF. The CDR3, as DNA: TGTGCCAGTAGTATAACAGTAAACACTGAAGCTTTCTTT. J is TRBJ1-1 and V is TRBV19, with no clear D. The CDR3 is 13 residues long. The V end lost 2 bases, the J end lost 2 bases, and 6 bases lay between the germline ends. The germline gives CDR1 LNHDA, CDR2 SQIVND (reference sequence). The full variable domain, in which reference TRBV19 and TRBJ1-1 provide the parts outside the CDR3, is DGGITQSPKYLFRKEGQNVTLSCEQNLNHDAMYWYRQDPGQGLRLIYYSQIVNDFQKGDIAEGYSVSREKKESFPLTVTSAQKNPTAFYLCASSITVNTEAFFGQGTRLTVV.

The V and J genes are TRBV2 and TRBJ1-3; D is ambiguous. Germline lookup yields CDR1 SNHLY and CDR2 FYNNEI. V lost 2 bases and J lost 7, with 15 bases in between. The CDR3 has 15 residues. The CDR3 nucleotides read TGTGCCAGCAGTGAAACGGGAGAGAAAAGGAACACCATATATTTT. It specifies CASSETGEKRNTIYF.

This clonotype occurred many times. The V gene is TRBV11-2, the J gene TRBJ1-1; no clear D gene. The CDR3 totals 13 residues. Trimming cost V 5 bases and J 2 bases, with 9 bases left between them. From germline, CDR1 is SGHAT and CDR2 FQNNGV. CDR3 nucleotides: TGTGCCAGCAGCCCCCGGATCAACACTGAAGCTTTCTTT. This gives the protein CASSPRINTEAFF.

About this clonotype itself: Given a much more abundant clone one base away, this may be a read error. The CDR3 coding sequence is TGCGCCAGCGGTCCGGGGACAGGGAACACTGAAGCTTTCTTT. Translating it yields CASGPGTGNTEAFF. The gene calls are TRBV5-1 and TRBJ1-1; 8 nucleotides agree with TRBD1. Germline loops: CDR1 SGHRS, CDR2 YFSETQ. The CDR3 extends over 14 amino acids. V shed 7 bases, J shed 1 base, and the junction held 6 bases outside the gene matches.

The J gene is TRBJ2-1, the V gene TRBV6-5; 8 nucleotides match TRBD2. V was clipped by 6 bases and J by 8 bases; unmatched bases: 9. CDR1 is MNHEY, CDR2 SVGAGI, per germline. This CDR3 has 14 residues. CDR3 region: CASRGTGGAYEQFF. CDR3 nucleotides: TGTGCCAGCAGGGGGACGGGGGGGGCTTATGAGCAGTTCTTC.

The J gene is TRBJ1-1, the V gene TRBV29-1, with D possibly matching TRBD1 (6 bases). V was cut by 3 bases and J by 1 base, with 15 bases left in between. The germline V gene has CDR1 SQVTM and CDR2 ANQGSEA. The CDR3 runs to 15 residues. For the CDR3, the DNA is TGCAGCGTTGACCTCTCCACGGACAGGAACACTGAAGCTTTCTTT. Residues: CSVDLSTDRNTEAFF. Full variable domain (missing parts from reference TRBV29-1 and TRBJ1-1): SAVISQKPSRDICQRGTSLTIQCQVDSQVTMMFWYRQQPGQSLTLIATANQGSEATYESGFVIDKFPISRPNLTFSTLTVSNMSPEDSSIYLCSVDLSTDRNTEAFFGQGTRLTVV.

This clonotype showed up many times. This chain joins TRBV5-1 and TRBJ1-4; D perhaps matches TRBD1 (6 bases). V was shortened by 1 base and J by 7 bases, with 11 bases between the two germline ends. The CDR3 length is 14 residues. Germline V CDR1 and CDR2: SGHRS, YFSETQ. The DNA for the CDR3 is TGCGCCAGCAGCTTGCGAGGGACAACTGAAAAACTGTTTTTT. It translates to CASSLRGTTEKLFF. Drawing the rest from reference TRBV5-1 and TRBJ1-4, the complete variable domain is KAGVTQTPRYLIKTRGQQVTLSCSPISGHRSVSWYQQTPGQGLQFLFEYFSETQRNKGNFPGRFSGRQFSNSRSEMNVSTLELGDSALYLCASSLRGTTEKLFFGSGTQLSVL.

This clonotype was seen more than once but under ten times. The chain employs TRBV2 and TRBJ1-1; D is perhaps TRBD1 (5 bases). The CDR3 covers 14 residues. V shed 5 bases and J shed 3 bases, with 13 bases lying between them. From germline, CDR1 is SNHLY and CDR2 FYNNEI. The CDR3 sequence: CASSPGSWDTEAFF. In DNA, the CDR3 is TGTGCCAGCAGTCCAGGGAGCTGGGACACTGAAGCTTTCTTT.

The V call is TRBV12-3 or TRBV12-4, the J call TRBJ2-1, with 15 bases lining up with TRBD2. The CDR3 is 19 residues long. The trim removed 7 bases at V and 0 bases at J, leaving 10 bases unmatched. CDR3 bases: TGTGCCAGCACTGGACTAGCGGGGGGGGTGCCCAGCTCCTACAATGAGCAGTTCTTC. Its protein product is CASTGLAGGVPSSYNEQFF.

J is TRBJ1-1 and V is TRBV20-1; D call uncertain. This CDR3 spans 15 amino acids. Trimming left V 3 bases short and J 1 base short, with 15 bases between. In germline, CDR1 is DFQATT, CDR2 SNEGSKA (reference sequence). The CDR3 nucleotides read TGCAGTGCTAGTAAGGCAGCGATAGGGAACACTGAAGCTTTCTTT. Protein sequence: CSASKAAIGNTEAFF.

The rearrangement joins TRBV2 to TRBJ1-4; 9 bases agree with TRBD1. Germline V lookup: CDR1 SNHLY, CDR2 FYNNEI. With V trimmed by 6 bases and J by 12 bases, 14 bases remained unmatched. This CDR3 contains 15 residues. CDR3 residues: CASSLLTGGRSELFF. For the CDR3, the DNA is TGTGCCAGCAGCCTCCTGACAGGGGGAAGGTCAGAACTGTTTTTT.

This clonotype showed up many times. The chain uses TRBV7-2 and TRBJ2-3, with 11 nucleotides matching TRBD2. Germline CDR1 is SGHTA and CDR2 is FQGNSA. The CDR3 sequence is 15 residues long. After removal of 5 bases from V and 5 bases from J, the junction contained 6 bases not matched to a gene. The chain's CDR3 is CASSATSGGLDTQYF. The DNA for the CDR3 is TGTGCCAGCAGCGCAACTAGCGGGGGTTTAGATACGCAGTATTTT. Based on the CDR3 plus reference TRBV7-2 and TRBJ2-3, the full variable domain is GAGVSQSPSNKVTEKGKDVELRCDPISGHTALYWYRQSLGQGLEFLIYFQGNSAPDKSGLPSDRFSAERTGGSVSTLTIQRTQQEDSAVYLCASSATSGGLDTQYFGPGTRLTVL.

This clonotype was seen more than once but under ten times. Here the CDR3 reads CASSQVGKGGKVNTEAFF. The DNA of the CDR3 is TGTGCCAGCAGCCAAGTGGGAAAGGGAGGGAAGGTGAACACTGAAGCTTTCTTT. The V gene is TRBV14, the J gene TRBJ1-1; D is uncertain. Germline assignment: CDR1 SGHDN and CDR2 FVKESK. The CDR3 is made up of 18 amino acids. The V and J ends lost 1 base and 0 bases respectively, with 18 bases between them.

This clonotype has just a few counts. The chain links TRBV7-6 to TRBJ2-1, with D possibly matching TRBD2 (5 bases). The CDR3 contains 13 residues. Looked up from germline, CDR1 is SGHVS and CDR2 is FNYEAQ. Trimming removed 7 bases from V and 3 bases from J, with 10 bases in between. CDR3 in amino acids: CASTAAGYNEQFF. The CDR3 DNA follows: TGTGCCAGCACCGCGGCGGGCTACAATGAGCAGTTCTTC.

The chain has TRBV20-1 and TRBJ1-2; the D gene is possibly TRBD1 (5 bases). The germline CDR1 and CDR2 sequences are DFQATT and SNEGSKA (reference sequence). V dropped 4 bases and J dropped 1 base, with 10 bases sitting between them. This CDR3 contains 13 residues. The CDR3 region has the DNA TGCAGTGCTAACGGGGGGATTAACTATGGCTACACCTTC. Protein sequence: CSANGGINYGYTF.

The chain employs TRBV6-2 or TRBV6-3 and TRBJ1-6; TRBD1 agrees at 7 bases. The J segment lost 8 bases and the V segment lost 6 bases, leaving 10 bases of the junction unmatched. The CDR3 is 15 amino acids. Germline V gene lookup returns CDR1 MNHEY and CDR2 SVGEGT. CDR3 sequence (DNA): TGTGCCAGCAGCCAGACAGGGATGAAGGATTCACCCCTCCACTTT. Encoded protein: CASSQTGMKDSPLHF.

The sample holds many counts of this clonotype. V usage is TRBV7-2 and J usage is TRBJ1-1; 8 bases agree with TRBD1. Germline CDR1 reads SGHTA; CDR2 reads FQGNSA. V shed 5 bases, J shed 6 bases, and the junction held 8 bases outside the gene matches. The CDR3 sequence is 14 residues long. Here the CDR3 reads CASSRKTGEAEAFF. In DNA, the CDR3 is TGTGCCAGCAGCCGAAAGACAGGGGAAGCTGAAGCTTTCTTT.

This sequence joins TRBV12-3 or TRBV12-4 and TRBJ2-2; D is unclear. Trimming removed 6 bases at V and 1 base at J, with 9 bases between. This CDR3 region has 14 residues. The CDR3 is CASSRMLNTGELFF. In nucleotides, the CDR3 is TGTGCCAGCAGCAGGATGCTGAACACCGGGGAGCTGTTTTTT.

Comments on this clonotype: Given a much more abundant clone one base away, this may be a read error. This rearrangement joins TRBV7-3 to TRBJ2-1, with 9 bases fitting TRBD2. Unmatched junction bases numbered 8, after V lost 7 bases and J lost 4 bases. The CDR3 consists of 15 residues. Germline values: CDR1 SGHTA, CDR2 FQGTGA. CDR3 protein: CASTVGSGGYNEQFF. CDR3 bases: TGTGCCAGCACCGTGGGGAGCGGGGGGTACAATGAGCAGTTCTTC.

This sequence joins TRBV7-2 and TRBJ2-3; 13 nucleotides align to TRBD2. The CDR3 is made up of 16 amino acids. Germline assignment: CDR1 SGHTA and CDR2 FQGNSA. V trimming: 5 bases; J trimming: 2 bases; junction bases outside the gene matches: 4. CDR3 bases: TGTGCCAGCAGCCGCACTAGCGGGGGGGCCACAGATACGCAGTATTTT. As protein: CASSRTSGGATDTQYF.